This TCR beta chain was captured by sequencing in a study of CXCR3-negative and CXCR3-positive naive CD8 T cells. Overall study: The total count of TRB reads reached about 135 million, and each library contributed about 1.5 +/- 0.3 million.

The CDR3 covers 13 residues. Germline V gives CDR1 SGHAT, CDR2 FQNNGV. All TRB cDNA libraries came from 5' RACE performed with UMI labels. TCRdb reanalyzed the 5' RACE reads and collapses them to one entry per CDR3 protein, without DNA. The sample totals under 85,000 distinct CDR3 sequences. Study-wide points: For the naive subsets, surface CD5 was similar, and TCR strength was inferred from TRB CDR3 properties.

Identification of naive CD8+ T cells rested on CD45RO-CCR7+CD27+CD95- status. Comment on this clonotype: Its target is unknown.

The sequenced material came from naive CXCR3- CD8+ T cells from blood. Subset reported: CD45RO-CCR7+CD27+CD95- naive CD8+ T cells lacking CXCR3 (TNR3-). The TCR sequence derives from a human donor in good health. Some clones in this sample may be carry-over from other donors' samples. The V call is TRBV11-2, the J call TRBJ1-1. CDR3 in amino acids: CASSLGTALYAFF.